The present entry profiles one T cell receptor beta chain with its context. Its antigen is unknown. The sample comes from a study of T cell responses to AZD1222 COVID-19 vaccine. The study's findings and limits: Only five or six people who got AZD1222 tested seropositive at baseline. Repertoires were sampled only after the peak T cell response. Two doses of AZD1222 preceded a rise in Spike-specific TCR breadth and depth.

V shed 6 bases and J shed 7 bases, with 13 bases lying between them. Germline V gene sequence: CDR1 LNHDA, CDR2 SQIVND (reference sequence). The length of the CDR3 is 13 residues. Produced via immunoSEQ multiplex PCR; TCRdb's table is partial and in-frame only. The table includes 130,000 to 150,000 clones, more than 70% detected once. Material: peripheral blood, obtained 28 days after the second AZD1222 dose. The origin of this receptor is an adult who received the AZD1222 COVID-19 vaccine. The chain uses TRBV19 and TRBJ1-5; D is unresolved. Here the CDR3 reads CASSLIEGQPQHF. CDR3 coding DNA: TGTGCCAGTAGCCTTATTGAAGGGCAGCCCCAGCATTTT.